The rows below give T cell receptor beta chains drawn from one sample of a study of T cell changes during pregnancy in multiple sclerosis. Method: immunoSEQ multiplex PCR; TCRdb's copy keeps in-frame clones and lacks some. Of under 50,000 clones detected, around nine tenths appear once; the ten largest clones hold 0.65% to 0.85%. Source: CD4+ T cells from peripheral blood mononuclear cells, taken in the second trimester of pregnancy. The source is a female donor in good health, enrolled as a control in a pregnancy study. Each CDR3 is given with its conserved first and last residue. Fields, in order: J gene, V gene, clone size, D gene, CDR3 protein, CDR3 DNA. D genes are given only for firm matches. Size is omitted from some rows. Given values are once, few, many or a class for expanded clones.

J gene: TRBJ1-1
V gene: TRBV5-1
clone size: -
D gene: TRBD1
CDR3 protein: CASSRRTGVNTEAFF
CDR3 DNA: TGCGCCAGCAGCCGCCGGACAGGGGTGAACACTGAAGCTTTCTTT

J gene: TRBJ2-7
V gene: TRBV7-9
clone size: -
D gene: TRBD1
CDR3 protein: CASSPPGQQYEQYF
CDR3 DNA: TGTGCCAGCAGCCCACCGGGACAGCAATACGAGCAGTACTTC

J gene: TRBJ1-6
V gene: TRBV4-1
clone size: -
D gene: TRBD1
CDR3 protein: CASSQGRTGLNSPLHF
CDR3 DNA: TGCGCCAGCAGCCAAGGGCGGACAGGATTAAATTCACCCCTCCACTTT

J gene: TRBJ2-7
V gene: TRBV2
clone size: -
D gene: -
CDR3 protein: CASSGTGLTYEQYF
CDR3 DNA: TGTGCCAGCAGTGGAACAGGATTGACCTACGAGCAGTACTTC

J gene: TRBJ1-2
V gene: TRBV6-5
clone size: -
D gene: TRBD1
CDR3 protein: CASSWDRAVYGYTF
CDR3 DNA: TGTGCCAGCAGTTGGGACAGAGCTGTATATGGCTACACCTTC

J gene: TRBJ2-3
V gene: TRBV29-1
clone size: once
D gene: -
CDR3 protein: CSVSWSGTDTQYF
CDR3 DNA: TGCAGCGTTTCCTGGTCAGGCACAGATACGCAGTATTTT

J gene: TRBJ1-2
V gene: TRBV5-5
clone size: -
D gene: TRBD1
CDR3 protein: CASSPDRGRYGYTF
CDR3 DNA: TGTGCCAGCAGCCCGGACAGGGGCAGGTATGGCTACACCTTC

J gene: TRBJ2-6
V gene: TRBV19
clone size: -
D gene: -
CDR3 protein: CASTGGAHSGANVLTF
CDR3 DNA: TGTGCCAGTACCGGGGGTGCACACTCTGGGGCCAACGTCCTGACTTTC

J gene: TRBJ2-3
V gene: TRBV7-9
clone size: -
D gene: -
CDR3 protein: CASSLNERGTDTQYF
CDR3 DNA: TGTGCCAGCAGCTTAAATGAGCGGGGCACAGATACGCAGTATTTT

J gene: TRBJ2-4
V gene: TRBV19
clone size: -
D gene: -
CDR3 protein: CASSIDRIGGKNIQYF
CDR3 DNA: TGTGCCAGTAGTATAGATCGGATCGGGGGCAAAAACATTCAGTACTTC

J gene: TRBJ2-3
V gene: TRBV7-9
clone size: -
D gene: TRBD2
CDR3 protein: CASSLTVERGLDTQYF
CDR3 DNA: TGTGCCAGCAGCCTCACGGTAGAGCGGGGTTTGGATACGCAGTATTTT

J gene: TRBJ1-2
V gene: TRBV28
clone size: once
D gene: -
CDR3 protein: CASRGDSYYGYTF
CDR3 DNA: TGTGCCAGCCGAGGGGACTCCTACTATGGCTACACCTTC

J gene: TRBJ1-5
V gene: TRBV28
clone size: -
D gene: TRBD1
CDR3 protein: CASRPGGAGNQPQHF
CDR3 DNA: TGTGCCAGCAGACCAGGGGGCGCTGGCAATCAGCCCCAGCATTTT

J gene: TRBJ1-3
V gene: TRBV5-1
clone size: medium-sized
D gene: -
CDR3 protein: CASSAGGILGNTIYF
CDR3 DNA: TGCGCCAGCAGCGCCGGGGGAATCCTTGGAAACACCATATATTTT

J gene: TRBJ2-3
V gene: TRBV5-1
clone size: -
D gene: -
CDR3 protein: CASSSGASTDTQYF
CDR3 DNA: TGCGCCAGCAGCTCAGGGGCCAGCACAGATACGCAGTATTTT

J gene: TRBJ2-2
V gene: TRBV7-6
clone size: -
D gene: -
CDR3 protein: CASSSPDRTNTGELFF
CDR3 DNA: TGTGCCAGCAGCTCCCCCGACAGGACCAACACCGGGGAGCTGTTTTTT

J gene: TRBJ1-2
V gene: TRBV4-3
clone size: -
D gene: -
CDR3 protein: CASSRQEGGGYGYTF
CDR3 DNA: TGCGCCAGCAGCCGCCAAGAGGGGGGAGGGTATGGCTACACCTTC

J gene: TRBJ1-2
V gene: TRBV4-1
clone size: -
D gene: -
CDR3 protein: CASSQVSGTGGYTF
CDR3 DNA: TGCGCCAGCAGCCAAGTTAGCGGGACTGGAGGCTACACCTTC

J gene: TRBJ2-5
V gene: TRBV7-9
clone size: -
D gene: TRBD1
CDR3 protein: CASSLSGQVFQETQYF
CDR3 DNA: TGTGCCAGCAGCTTATCGGGACAGGTTTTCCAAGAGACCCAGTACTTC

J gene: TRBJ2-2
V gene: TRBV5-1
clone size: -
D gene: -
CDR3 protein: CASSPAPGGGVGELFF
CDR3 DNA: TGCGCCAGCAGCCCAGCGCCGGGGGGCGGAGTCGGGGAGCTGTTTTTT

J gene: TRBJ2-3
V gene: TRBV18
clone size: -
D gene: -
CDR3 protein: CASSPQTEGTDTQYF
CDR3 DNA: TGTGCCAGCTCACCCCAGACGGAGGGGACAGATACGCAGTATTTT

J gene: TRBJ2-5
V gene: TRBV6-1
clone size: -
D gene: TRBD2
CDR3 protein: CASTALGLAVETQYF
CDR3 DNA: TGTGCCAGCACCGCCCTCGGACTAGCGGTGGAGACCCAGTACTTC

J gene: TRBJ1-6
V gene: TRBV6-4
clone size: -
D gene: TRBD1
CDR3 protein: CASRMTGGGNSPLHF
CDR3 DNA: TGTGCCAGCAGGATGACAGGGGGCGGGAATTCACCCCTCCACTTT

J gene: TRBJ2-7
V gene: TRBV18
clone size: -
D gene: -
CDR3 protein: CASSPFHSRLWEQYF
CDR3 DNA: TGTGCCAGCTCACCCTTCCACAGCCGTCTTTGGGAGCAGTACTTC

J gene: TRBJ2-6
V gene: TRBV5-4
clone size: -
D gene: -
CDR3 protein: CASSFDNSGANVLTF
CDR3 DNA: TGTGCCAGCAGCTTTGACAACTCTGGGGCCAACGTCCTGACTTTC

J gene: TRBJ2-5
V gene: TRBV7-2
clone size: -
D gene: -
CDR3 protein: CASSLDGKAQYF
CDR3 DNA: TGTGCCAGCAGCTTAGACGGGAAGGCCCAGTACTTC

J gene: TRBJ1-2
V gene: TRBV6-5
clone size: few
D gene: TRBD1
CDR3 protein: CASSYRQGSGYTF
CDR3 DNA: TGTGCCAGCAGTTACCGACAGGGGTCTGGCTACACCTTC

J gene: TRBJ2-3
V gene: TRBV28
clone size: -
D gene: -
CDR3 protein: CASTLSPDTQYF
CDR3 DNA: TGTGCCAGCACCCTTTCCCCAGATACGCAGTATTTT

J gene: TRBJ2-5
V gene: TRBV18
clone size: -
D gene: TRBD1
CDR3 protein: CASSLDRGETQYF
CDR3 DNA: TGTGCCAGCTCACTTGACAGGGGAGAGACCCAGTACTTC

J gene: TRBJ2-5
V gene: TRBV5-1
clone size: once
D gene: -
CDR3 protein: CASTRGYQETQYF
CDR3 DNA: TGCGCCAGCACCCGGGGGTACCAAGAGACCCAGTACTTC

J gene: TRBJ1-5
V gene: TRBV27
clone size: -
D gene: TRBD1
CDR3 protein: CASSFGGTVSNQPQHF
CDR3 DNA: TGTGCCAGCAGTTTTGGGGGGACAGTTAGCAATCAGCCCCAGCATTTT

J gene: TRBJ1-1
V gene: TRBV5-1
clone size: -
D gene: -
CDR3 protein: CASSLEHLNTEAFF
CDR3 DNA: TGCGCCAGCAGCTTGGAACACCTGAACACTGAAGCTTTCTTT

J gene: TRBJ1-6
V gene: TRBV6-5
clone size: -
D gene: -
CDR3 protein: CASSYLDREGSPLHF
CDR3 DNA: TGTGCCAGCAGTTATTTGGACCGAGAGGGATCACCCCTCCACTTT

J gene: TRBJ2-1
V gene: TRBV7-9
clone size: -
D gene: TRBD1
CDR3 protein: CASSRPGTGVGNEQFF
CDR3 DNA: TGTGCCAGCAGTCGACCCGGGACAGGGGTGGGCAATGAGCAGTTCTTC

J gene: TRBJ1-2
V gene: TRBV7-9
clone size: -
D gene: TRBD1
CDR3 protein: CASSSQGDYGYTF
CDR3 DNA: TGTGCCAGCAGCTCCCAGGGGGACTATGGCTACACCTTC

J gene: TRBJ2-1
V gene: TRBV19
clone size: once
D gene: TRBD2
CDR3 protein: CASSDSTSGGSYNEQFF
CDR3 DNA: TGTGCCAGTAGTGACTCAACTAGCGGGGGGTCCTACAATGAGCAGTTCTTC

J gene: TRBJ2-1
V gene: TRBV11-2
clone size: -
D gene: TRBD2
CDR3 protein: CASSPRTSGGNNEQFF
CDR3 DNA: TGTGCCAGCAGCCCTAGGACTAGCGGGGGGAACAATGAGCAGTTCTTC

J gene: TRBJ2-5
V gene: TRBV28
clone size: -
D gene: -
CDR3 protein: CASSSRDSETQYF
CDR3 DNA: TGTGCCAGCAGTTCCCGGGACTCAGAGACCCAGTACTTC

J gene: TRBJ1-2
V gene: TRBV6-6
clone size: -
D gene: TRBD1
CDR3 protein: CASNGQGATGYTF
CDR3 DNA: TGTGCCAGCAACGGGCAGGGGGCCACTGGCTACACCTTC

J gene: TRBJ1-5
V gene: TRBV6-6
clone size: -
D gene: TRBD1
CDR3 protein: CASSRTGANQPQHF
CDR3 DNA: TGTGCCAGCAGCCGGACAGGGGCCAATCAGCCCCAGCATTTT

J gene: TRBJ2-7
V gene: TRBV6-5
clone size: few
D gene: TRBD1
CDR3 protein: CASSRQGPSYEQYF
CDR3 DNA: TGTGCCAGCAGTAGACAGGGACCCTCCTACGAGCAGTACTTC

J gene: TRBJ2-2
V gene: TRBV7-9
clone size: -
D gene: TRBD2
CDR3 protein: CASRTAGASGELFF
CDR3 DNA: TGTGCCAGCAGGACAGCGGGGGCGAGTGGGGAGCTGTTTTTT

J gene: TRBJ1-4
V gene: TRBV7-6
clone size: -
D gene: -
CDR3 protein: CASSLVAGAGEKLFF
CDR3 DNA: TGTGCCAGCAGCTTAGTGGCAGGGGCAGGAGAAAAACTGTTTTTT

J gene: TRBJ2-6
V gene: TRBV4-3
clone size: -
D gene: -
CDR3 protein: CASSQDATGTTGANVLTF
CDR3 DNA: TGCGCCAGCAGCCAAGATGCTACAGGGACGACGGGGGCCAACGTCCTGACTTTC

J gene: TRBJ2-7
V gene: TRBV18
clone size: -
D gene: TRBD1
CDR3 protein: CASSPGTGAGGYEQYF
CDR3 DNA: TGTGCCAGCTCACCCGGGACAGGGGCCGGAGGCTACGAGCAGTACTTC

J gene: TRBJ2-7
V gene: TRBV27
clone size: -
D gene: -
CDR3 protein: CASTHGRGYEQYF
CDR3 DNA: TGTGCCAGCACGCACGGAAGGGGCTACGAGCAGTACTTC

J gene: TRBJ2-1
V gene: TRBV7-7
clone size: -
D gene: -
CDR3 protein: CASSLDGLGGEQFF
CDR3 DNA: TGTGCTAGCAGCTTAGACGGACTAGGGGGAGAGCAGTTCTTC

J gene: TRBJ1-4
V gene: TRBV19
clone size: -
D gene: -
CDR3 protein: CASSIQQGLNNEKLFF
CDR3 DNA: TGTGCCAGTAGTATCCAACAGGGCCTAAATAATGAAAAACTGTTTTTT

J gene: TRBJ2-7
V gene: TRBV18
clone size: -
D gene: -
CDR3 protein: CASSQPGHRTVDEQYF
CDR3 DNA: TGTGCCAGCTCGCAACCGGGACACAGGACCGTCGACGAGCAGTACTTC